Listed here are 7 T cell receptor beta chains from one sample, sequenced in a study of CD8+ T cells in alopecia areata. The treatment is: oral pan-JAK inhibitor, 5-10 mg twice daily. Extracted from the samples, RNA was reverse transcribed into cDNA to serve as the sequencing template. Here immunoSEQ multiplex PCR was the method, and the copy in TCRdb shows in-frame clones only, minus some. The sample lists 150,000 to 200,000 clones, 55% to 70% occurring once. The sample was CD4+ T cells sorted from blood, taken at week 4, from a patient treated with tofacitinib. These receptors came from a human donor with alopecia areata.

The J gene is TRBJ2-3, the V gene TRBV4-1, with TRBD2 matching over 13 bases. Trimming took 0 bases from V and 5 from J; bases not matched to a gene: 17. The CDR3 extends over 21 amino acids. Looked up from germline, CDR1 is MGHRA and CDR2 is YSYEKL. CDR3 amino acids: CASSQDPRRTSGGAWGDTQYF. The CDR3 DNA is TGCGCCAGCAGCCAAGATCCGCGTCGAACTAGCGGGGGGGCCTGGGGAGATACGCAGTATTTT.

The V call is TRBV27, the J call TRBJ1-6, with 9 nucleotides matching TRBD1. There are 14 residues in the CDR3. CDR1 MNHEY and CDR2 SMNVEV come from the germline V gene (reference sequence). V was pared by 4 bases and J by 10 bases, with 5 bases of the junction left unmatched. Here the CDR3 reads CASSSGTGRSPLHF. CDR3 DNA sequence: TGTGCCAGCAGTTCCGGGACAGGGCGATCACCCCTCCACTTT.

As DNA, the CDR3 is TGTGCCAGCAGTTACACTCCGGGACAGGACTATGGCTACACCTTC. Protein sequence: CASSYTPGQDYGYTF. V usage is TRBV6-5 and J usage is TRBJ1-2; 8 bases fit TRBD1. Germline values: CDR1 MNHEY, CDR2 SVGAGI. The CDR3 is 15 residues long. With 2 bases clipped from V and 3 bases from J, the junction kept 5 bases outside the gene matches.

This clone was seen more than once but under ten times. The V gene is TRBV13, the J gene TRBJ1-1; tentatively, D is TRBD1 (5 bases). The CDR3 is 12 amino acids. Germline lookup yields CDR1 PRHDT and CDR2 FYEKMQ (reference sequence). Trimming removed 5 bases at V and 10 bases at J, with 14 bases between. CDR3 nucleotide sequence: TGTGCCAGCAGCAATACAGGCGTAGGAGCTTTCTTT. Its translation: CASSNTGVGAFF.

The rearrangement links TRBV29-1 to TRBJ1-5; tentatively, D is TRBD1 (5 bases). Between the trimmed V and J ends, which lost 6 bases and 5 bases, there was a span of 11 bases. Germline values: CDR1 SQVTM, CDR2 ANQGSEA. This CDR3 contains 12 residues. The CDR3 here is CSVRDLDQPQHF. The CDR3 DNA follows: TGCAGCGTCAGGGATCTGGATCAGCCCCAGCATTTT.

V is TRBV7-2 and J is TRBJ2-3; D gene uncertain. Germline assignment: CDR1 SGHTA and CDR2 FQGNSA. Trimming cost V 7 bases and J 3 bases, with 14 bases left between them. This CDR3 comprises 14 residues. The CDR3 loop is CASNGIGVTDTQYF. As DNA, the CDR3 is TGTGCCAGCAACGGAATCGGTGTAACAGATACGCAGTATTTT. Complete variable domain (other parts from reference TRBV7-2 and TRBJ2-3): GAGVSQSPSNKVTEKGKDVELRCDPISGHTALYWYRQSLGQGLEFLIYFQGNSAPDKSGLPSDRFSAERTGGSVSTLTIQRTQQEDSAVYLCASNGIGVTDTQYFGPGTRLTVL.

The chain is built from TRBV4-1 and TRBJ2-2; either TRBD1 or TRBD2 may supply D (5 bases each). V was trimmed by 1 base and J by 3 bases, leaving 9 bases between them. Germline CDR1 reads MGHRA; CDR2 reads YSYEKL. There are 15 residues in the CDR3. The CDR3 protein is CASSQGGAHTGELFF. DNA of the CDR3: TGCGCCAGCAGCCAAGGAGGGGCGCACACCGGGGAGCTGTTTTTT.